One sample yielded the 20 T cell receptor beta chains listed below, sequenced in a study of Graves' ophthalmopathy and Graves' hyperthyroidism. RNA transcripts served as template for amplifying TCR beta CDR3 sequences. The authors performed first-round RT-PCR with HTBI primers and then a second-round multiplex PCR. TCRdb fed the multiplex PCR reads into MiXCR, producing one record per CDR3 protein. The data contain about 400,000 distinct CDR3 sequences, 15% to 17% of them seen just once; the ten biggest clones take up 7%. Sequences were obtained from peripheral blood. The receptors derive from a woman younger than 30 with stable Graves' hyperthyroidism.

The chain uses TRBV7-9 and TRBJ2-5; D remains ambiguous. The CDR3 loop spans 11 amino acids. Trimming pared 11 bases from V and 4 bases from J, leaving 11 bases between. From germline, CDR1 is SEHNR and CDR2 FQNEAQ (reference sequence). CDR3 nucleotide sequence: TGTGCCCGTAGGGTAGGAGAGACCCAGTACTTC. Protein sequence: CARRVGETQYF.

The V call is TRBV11-2, the J call TRBJ2-7; 10 positions match TRBD2. Trimming took 0 bases from V and 8 from J; bases not matched to a gene: 13. CDR3 length: 17 amino acids. Germline V gives CDR1 SGHAT, CDR2 FQNNGV. The CDR3 protein is CASSLELDSGGPIKQYF. The CDR3 DNA reads TGTGCCAGCAGCTTAGAGTTGGATAGCGGGGGGCCCATCAAGCAGTACTTC.

The table lists this clonotype with many counts. The rearrangement links TRBV27 to TRBJ2-4; D might be TRBD1 or TRBD2, each matching 5 bases. The CDR3 contains 17 residues. Germline V gene data show CDR1 as MNHEY and CDR2 as SMNVEV (reference sequence). V dropped 5 bases and J dropped 5 bases, with 22 bases sitting between them. CDR3 sequence reads: CASSSPGHPGRQNIQYF. CDR3 nucleotide sequence: TGTGCCAGCAGTAGCCCCGGTCATCCGGGACGGCAAAACATTCAGTACTTC.

This clonotype was detected many times. The chain has TRBV4-1 and TRBJ1-5; D gene uncertain. Germline values: CDR1 MGHRA, CDR2 YSYEKL. V dropped 0 bases and J dropped 5 bases, with 11 bases sitting between them. The CDR3 covers 15 residues. The CDR3 loop is CASSQDITVYQPQHF. In DNA form, the CDR3 reads TGCGCCAGCAGCCAAGATATCACAGTTTATCAGCCCCAGCATTTT.

This clonotype has just a few counts. V gene TRBV13 combines with J gene TRBJ2-2, with D possibly TRBD2 on 6 matching bases. This CDR3 contains 14 residues. V lost 4 bases and J 3 bases, leaving 9 bases between the germline ends. The germline V gene encodes CDR1 PRHDT and CDR2 FYEKMQ (reference sequence). The CDR3 reads CASSSGLHTGELFF. The CDR3 bases are TGTGCCAGCAGCTCGGGACTTCACACCGGGGAGCTGTTTTTT.

This clonotype appeared many times. The chain carries TRBV24-1 and TRBJ1-4; perhaps TRBD1 as D (5 bases). The CDR3 length is 12 residues. Trimming removed 5 bases from V and 10 bases from J, with 10 bases in between. In germline, CDR1 is KGHDR, CDR2 SFDVKD. The CDR3 reads CATSAPQGKLFF. CDR3 nucleotides: TGTGCCACCAGTGCTCCCCAGGGAAAACTGTTTTTT.

This clonotype was found many times. The chain couples TRBV18 to TRBJ1-1, with unresolved D. This CDR3 is 11 amino acids long. Germline loops: CDR1 KGHSH, CDR2 LQKENI. V gave up 4 bases and J gave up 9 bases, with 9 bases separating them. CDR3 sequence: CASSLTRQAFF. CDR3 in DNA: TGTGCCAGCTCACTCACAAGACAAGCTTTCTTT.

This clonotype was detected ten times or more. The J gene is TRBJ1-3, the V gene TRBV7-2, with D possibly being TRBD1 (6 bases). Germline V gene data show CDR1 as SGHTA and CDR2 as FQGNSA. With 0 bases removed from V and 0 bases from J, the gap between germline ends came to 9 bases. The CDR3 is 16 residues long. In DNA form, the CDR3 reads TGTGCCAGCAGCTTAGCTGGGACAAACTCTGGAAACACCATATATTTT. This translates into CASSLAGTNSGNTIYF.

This clonotype occurred many times. This chain uses TRBV6-2 or TRBV6-3 with TRBJ2-7, with TRBD1 matching over 9 bases. V gave up 5 bases and J gave up 2 bases; unmatched junction bases: 7. This CDR3 is 15 amino acids long. Germline V gene data show CDR1 as MNHEY and CDR2 as SVGEGT. As DNA, the CDR3 is TGTGCCAGCAGTCAACCGGGACAGGGAACCTACGAGCAGTACTTC. Translated: CASSQPGQGTYEQYF.

Notes on this clonotype: A single base separates this from a much larger clone, so it may be a read error. V gene TRBV11-3 combines with J gene TRBJ2-4, with D possibly TRBD2 on 6 matching bases. Germline CDR1 is SGHNT and CDR2 is YENEEA. The CDR3 totals 13 residues. V was clipped by 5 bases and J by 14 bases, with 19 bases between them. In nucleotides, the CDR3 is TGTGCCAGCAGCCCCGGGACTGGAGAGACCAAGTACTTC. This sequence encodes CASSPGTGETKYF. The full variable domain, rest sourced from reference TRBV11-3 and TRBJ2-4, is EAGVVQSPRYKIIEKKQPVAFWCNPISGHNTLYWYLQNLGQGPELLIRYENEEAVDDSQLPKDRFSAERLKGVDSTLKIQPAELGDSAVYLCASSPGTGETKYFGAGTRLSVL.

This clonotype was picked up a small number of times. The chain combines TRBV20-1 with TRBJ1-3; D not resolved. The ends were cut back, 0 bases at V and 2 bases at J, with 11 bases in the middle. The CDR3 loop spans 15 amino acids. Per germline, CDR1 DFQATT and CDR2 SNEGSKA (reference sequence). In DNA, the CDR3 is TGCAGTGCTAGAGATCCCGAGGGAGCTGGAAACACCATATATTTT. This gives the protein CSARDPEGAGNTIYF.

V usage is TRBV6-1 and J usage is TRBJ1-1; D is unresolved. The ends were cut back, 6 bases at V and 4 bases at J, with 12 bases in the middle. The CDR3 is made up of 13 amino acids. In germline, CDR1 is MNHNS, CDR2 SASEGT. The chain's CDR3 is CASRSDGGTEAFF. The CDR3 DNA is TGTGCCAGCAGATCGGATGGAGGCACTGAAGCTTTCTTT.

This clonotype was found many times. The chain employs TRBV6-5 and TRBJ2-5, with D perhaps assigned TRBD1 or TRBD2 (5 bases each). The CDR3 runs to 13 residues. Trimming pared 2 bases from V and 5 bases from J, leaving 9 bases between. CDR1 is MNHEY and CDR2 is SVGAGI in the germline V gene. The CDR3 nucleotides are TGTGCCAGCAGTTACCACAGGAGGGAGACCCAGTACTTC. Amino acids: CASSYHRRETQYF.

This clonotype was counted many times. The V gene is TRBV6-1, the J gene TRBJ1-1, with D possibly being TRBD1 (5 bases). The germline V gene has CDR1 MNHNS and CDR2 SASEGT. The CDR3 contains 13 residues. Trimming cost V 6 bases and J 4 bases, with 12 bases left between them. CDR3 nucleotides: TGTGCCAGCAGGACAGCCGATGTCACTGAAGCTTTCTTT. It specifies CASRTADVTEAFF.

The chain carries TRBV19 and TRBJ1-5; 7 bases fit TRBD1. CDR3 length: 15 amino acids. Germline loops: CDR1 LNHDA, CDR2 SQIVND (reference sequence). V dropped 4 bases and J dropped 0; count of bases not matched to a gene: 3. CDR3 sequence reads: CASSKGGYSNQPQHF. Here the CDR3 DNA reads TGTGCCAGTAGTAAAGGGGGCTATAGCAATCAGCCCCAGCATTTT.

This clonotype was picked up many times. The V gene is TRBV7-3, the J gene TRBJ1-2, with unresolved D. This CDR3 spans 15 amino acids. V lost 1 base to trimming and J lost 6 bases, with 15 bases between them. Germline-derived CDR1 and CDR2 are SGHTA and FQGTGA. The DNA of the CDR3 is TGTGCCAGCAGCTTAAAAAGGACGGGCGAAAATGGCTACACCTTC. This translates into CASSLKRTGENGYTF.

Many counts were recorded for this clonotype. This chain links TRBV7-9 with TRBJ1-2, with TRBD1 as a possible D gene (5 bases). Germline V lookup: CDR1 SEHNR, CDR2 FQNEAQ (reference sequence). This CDR3 has 11 residues. The V end lost 4 bases, the J end lost 8 bases, and 8 bases lay between the germline ends. CDR3 protein: CASSSTEGYTF. In DNA form, the CDR3 reads TGTGCCAGCAGCTCGACAGAAGGCTACACCTTC.

The CDR3 sequence is CASSQGGGGNTGELFF. In DNA form, the CDR3 reads TGTGCCAGCAGCCAAGGCGGCGGGGGGAACACCGGGGAGCTGTTTTTT. This rearrangement joins TRBV4-2 to TRBJ2-2; the match to TRBD2 covers 7 bases. The trim removed 1 base at V and 1 base at J, leaving 3 bases unmatched. The CDR3 is made up of 16 amino acids. Germline lookup yields CDR1 LGHNA and CDR2 YNFKEQ.

This clonotype was found many times. This rearrangement joins TRBV29-1 to TRBJ1-1; maybe TRBD1 (6 bases). The length of the CDR3 is 13 residues. CDR1 is SQVTM and CDR2 is ANQGSEA in the germline V gene. Trimming removed 4 bases at V and 3 bases at J, with 12 bases between. The CDR3 protein is CSVGRHRDTEAFF. DNA of the CDR3: TGCAGCGTTGGGAGACACAGGGACACTGAAGCTTTCTTT. Together with reference TRBV29-1 and TRBJ1-1, the CDR3 gives the full variable domain: SAVISQKPSRDICQRGTSLTIQCQVDSQVTMMFWYRQQPGQSLTLIATANQGSEATYESGFVIDKFPISRPNLTFSTLTVSNMSPEDSSIYLCSVGRHRDTEAFFGQGTRLTVV.

This clonotype occurred many times. This sequence joins TRBV12-3 or TRBV12-4 and TRBJ1-1; 7 positions match TRBD1. The CDR3 sequence is 16 residues long. Trimming took 6 bases from V and 10 from J; bases not matched to a gene: 20. The CDR3 bases are TGTGCCAGCAGCTTTGCCGGTCTGACAGGGCCTTCATTAGCTTTCTTT. It codes for CASSFAGLTGPSLAFF.